This T cell receptor beta chain was sequenced for a study of blood T cells in healthy people across ages. CDR1 and CDR2 from the germline V gene are SGHRS and YFSETQ. CDR3 size: 13 residues. Trimming took off 0 bases at V and 2 bases at J, with 5 bases between the two ends. The second PCR ran about 7 to 12 cycles with a sample-barcoded 5' primer and J-beta primers. A template-switch adaptor containing 12 random nucleotides labeled each cDNA molecule. From the 5' RACE reads, TCRdb called clonotypes with MiXCR, one entry per CDR3 protein. The sample has about 780,000 distinct CDR3 sequences; about 46% are singletons. This clonotype showed up many times.

This TCR derives from a man older than 75 in good health. The specimen was blood. The chain uses TRBV5-1 and TRBJ2-5; D call uncertain. The CDR3 loop is CASSLVVQETQYF. The CDR3 bases are TGCGCCAGCAGCTTGGTAGTTCAAGAGACCCAGTACTTC.